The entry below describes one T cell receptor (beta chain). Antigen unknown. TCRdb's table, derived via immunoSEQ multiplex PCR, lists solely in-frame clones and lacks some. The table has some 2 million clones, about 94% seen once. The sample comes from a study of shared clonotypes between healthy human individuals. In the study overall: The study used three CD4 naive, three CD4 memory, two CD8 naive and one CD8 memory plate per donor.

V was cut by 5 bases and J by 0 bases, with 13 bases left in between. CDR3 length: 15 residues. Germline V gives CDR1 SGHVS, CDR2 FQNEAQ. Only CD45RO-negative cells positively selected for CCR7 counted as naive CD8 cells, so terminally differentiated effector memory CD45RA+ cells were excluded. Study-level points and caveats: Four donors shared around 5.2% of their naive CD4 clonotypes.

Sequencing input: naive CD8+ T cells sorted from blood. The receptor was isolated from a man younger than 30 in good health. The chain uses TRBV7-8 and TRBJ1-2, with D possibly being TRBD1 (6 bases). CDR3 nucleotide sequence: TGTGCCAGCAGCAACGGACAGCTAGCTAACTATGGCTACACCTTC. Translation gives CASSNGQLANYGYTF.